This T cell receptor beta chain was captured in a study of cytomegalovirus exposure and HLA in healthy donors. Study-wide context: Per a later analysis, the approximately 620 first-cohort and some 110 validation repertoires shared one platform.

Separate from the roughly 720-subject first cohort, the roughly 110-subject validation cohort was the one that the donors belonged to. Study-wide results and limits: Investigators reported 164 TCR beta chains as tied to cytomegalovirus. The classifier reportedly diagnosed cytomegalovirus status with high specificity and sensitivity.

Measured with immunoSEQ multiplex PCR; TCRdb has only the in-frame clones, and not every one. The table lists 150,000 or so clones, about 89% of them singletons, with approximately 2.4% in the top ten. As to this clone: What it binds is unknown.

Sequencing was done on a sample of PBMCs. The receptor's source is a man between 18 and 35 years old in good health and CMV-seropositive.

This CDR3 is CASSSMGLDGYTF. The CDR3 nucleotides are TGCGCCAGCAGCTCGATGGGACTGGATGGCTACACCTTC. The chain has TRBV5-1 and TRBJ1-2; D might be TRBD1 (5 bases). Germline V lookup: CDR1 SGHRS, CDR2 YFSETQ. This CDR3 is 13 amino acids long. V was shortened by 3 bases and J by 6 bases, with 12 bases between the two germline ends.